This T cell receptor beta chain was identified in a study of blood T cell repertoires in COVID-19. V lost 3 bases to trimming and J lost 0 bases, with 12 bases between them. Germline CDR1 SGDLS, CDR2 YYNGEE. The CDR3 contains 16 residues. Profiling relied on immunoSEQ multiplex PCR, and the TCRdb table lists in-frame clones only, not all of them. This table has 60,000 to 75,000 clones, 75% to 90% appearing once. The receptor comes from a woman older than 75 with active or convalescent COVID-19. The V call is TRBV9, the J call TRBJ2-2; the D is unclear. The sequenced sample was peripheral blood. The CDR3 protein is CASSAMRLPNTGELFF. For the CDR3, the DNA is TGTGCCAGCAGCGCCATGCGGCTTCCGAACACCGGGGAGCTGTTTTTT.